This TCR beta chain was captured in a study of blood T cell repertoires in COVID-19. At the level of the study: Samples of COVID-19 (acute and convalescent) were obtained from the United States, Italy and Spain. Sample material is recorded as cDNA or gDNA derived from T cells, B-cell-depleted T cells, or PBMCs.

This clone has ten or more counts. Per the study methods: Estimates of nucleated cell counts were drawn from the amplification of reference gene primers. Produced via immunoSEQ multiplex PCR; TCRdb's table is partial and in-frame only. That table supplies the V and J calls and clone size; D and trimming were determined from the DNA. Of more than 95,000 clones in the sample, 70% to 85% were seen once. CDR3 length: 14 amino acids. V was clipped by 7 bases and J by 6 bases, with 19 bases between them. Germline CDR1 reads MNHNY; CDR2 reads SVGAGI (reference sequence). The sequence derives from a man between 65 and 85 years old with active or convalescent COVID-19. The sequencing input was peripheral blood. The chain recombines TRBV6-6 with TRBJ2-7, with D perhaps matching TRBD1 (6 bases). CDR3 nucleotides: TGTGCCAGCACCTCTCCGGGCAGGGGCGGCGAGCAGTACTTC. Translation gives CASTSPGRGGEQYF.